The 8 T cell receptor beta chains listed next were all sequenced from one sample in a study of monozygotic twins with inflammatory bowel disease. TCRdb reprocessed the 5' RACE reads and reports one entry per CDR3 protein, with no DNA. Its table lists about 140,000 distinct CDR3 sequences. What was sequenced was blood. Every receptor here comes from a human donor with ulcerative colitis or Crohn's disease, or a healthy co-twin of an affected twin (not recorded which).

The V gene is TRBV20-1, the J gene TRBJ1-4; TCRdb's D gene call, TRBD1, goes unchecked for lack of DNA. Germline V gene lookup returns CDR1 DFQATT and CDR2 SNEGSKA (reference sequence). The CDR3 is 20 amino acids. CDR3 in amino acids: CSPSRVGSWARNATYEKLFF.

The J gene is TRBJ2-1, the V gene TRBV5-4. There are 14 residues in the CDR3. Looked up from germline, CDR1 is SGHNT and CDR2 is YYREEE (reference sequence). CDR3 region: CASSFRSEYNEQFF.

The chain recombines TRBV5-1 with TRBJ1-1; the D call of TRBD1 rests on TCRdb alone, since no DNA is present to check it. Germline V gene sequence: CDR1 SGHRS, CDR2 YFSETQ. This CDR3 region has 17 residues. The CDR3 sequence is CASSPYDRGGVSAEAFF.

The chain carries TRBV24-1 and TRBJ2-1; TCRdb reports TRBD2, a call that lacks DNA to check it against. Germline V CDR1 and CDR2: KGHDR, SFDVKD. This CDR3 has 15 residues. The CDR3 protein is CATTHRLGRENEQFF.

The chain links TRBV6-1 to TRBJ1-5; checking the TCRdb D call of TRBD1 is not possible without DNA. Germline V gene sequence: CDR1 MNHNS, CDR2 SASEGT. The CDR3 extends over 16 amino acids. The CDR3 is CASRGKQGFGNQPQHF.

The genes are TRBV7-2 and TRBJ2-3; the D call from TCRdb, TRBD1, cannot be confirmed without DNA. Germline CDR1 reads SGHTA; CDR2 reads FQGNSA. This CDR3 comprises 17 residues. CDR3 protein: CASSSTRQGVSTDTQYF.

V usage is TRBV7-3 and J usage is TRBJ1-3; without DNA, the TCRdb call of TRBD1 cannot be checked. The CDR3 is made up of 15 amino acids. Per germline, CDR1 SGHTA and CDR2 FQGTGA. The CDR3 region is CASSRGANSGNTIYF. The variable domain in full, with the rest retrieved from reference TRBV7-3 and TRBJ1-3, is GAGVSQTPSNKVTEKGKYVELRCDPISGHTALYWYRQSLGQGPEFLIYFQGTGAADDSGLPNDRFFAVRPEGSVSTLKIQRTERGDSAVYLCASSRGANSGNTIYFGEGSWLTVV.

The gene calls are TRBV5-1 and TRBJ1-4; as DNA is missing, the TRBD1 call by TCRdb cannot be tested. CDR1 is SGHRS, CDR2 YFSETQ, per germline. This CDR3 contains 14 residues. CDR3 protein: CASSADSTNEKLFF. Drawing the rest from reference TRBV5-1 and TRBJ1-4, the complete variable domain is KAGVTQTPRYLIKTRGQQVTLSCSPISGHRSVSWYQQTPGQGLQFLFEYFSETQRNKGNFPGRFSGRQFSNSRSEMNVSTLELGDSALYLCASSADSTNEKLFFGSGTQLSVL.